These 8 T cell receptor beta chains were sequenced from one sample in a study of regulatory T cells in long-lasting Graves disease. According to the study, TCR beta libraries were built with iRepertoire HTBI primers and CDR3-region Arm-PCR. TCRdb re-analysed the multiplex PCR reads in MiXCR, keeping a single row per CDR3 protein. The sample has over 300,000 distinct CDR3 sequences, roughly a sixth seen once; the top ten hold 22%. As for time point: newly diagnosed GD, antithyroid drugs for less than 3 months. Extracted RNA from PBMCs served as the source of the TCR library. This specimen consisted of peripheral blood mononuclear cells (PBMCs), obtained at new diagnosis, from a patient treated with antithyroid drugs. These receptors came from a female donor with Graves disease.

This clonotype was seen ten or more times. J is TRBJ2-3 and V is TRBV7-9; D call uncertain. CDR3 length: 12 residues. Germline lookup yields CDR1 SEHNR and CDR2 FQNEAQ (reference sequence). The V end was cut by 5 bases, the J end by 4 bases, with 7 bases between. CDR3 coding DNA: TGTGCCAGCAGCCTAAAGCCAGATACGCAGTATTTT. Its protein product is CASSLKPDTQYF.

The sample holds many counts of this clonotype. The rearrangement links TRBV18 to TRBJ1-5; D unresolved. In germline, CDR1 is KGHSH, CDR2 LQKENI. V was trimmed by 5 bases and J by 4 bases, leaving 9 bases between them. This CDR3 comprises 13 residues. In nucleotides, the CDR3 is TGTGCCAGCTCAACAGACCGAAATCAGCCCCAGCATTTT. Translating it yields CASSTDRNQPQHF.

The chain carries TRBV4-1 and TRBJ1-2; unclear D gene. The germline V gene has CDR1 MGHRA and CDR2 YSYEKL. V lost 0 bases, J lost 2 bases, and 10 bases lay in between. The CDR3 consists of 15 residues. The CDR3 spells CASSQDGISNYGYTF. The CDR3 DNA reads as TGCGCCAGCAGCCAAGACGGGATCTCAAACTATGGCTACACCTTC.

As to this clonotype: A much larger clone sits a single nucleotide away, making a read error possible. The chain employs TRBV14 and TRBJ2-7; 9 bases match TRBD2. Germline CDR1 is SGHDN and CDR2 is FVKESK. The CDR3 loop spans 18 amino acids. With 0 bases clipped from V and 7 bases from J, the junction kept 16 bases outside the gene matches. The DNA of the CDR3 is TGTGCCAGCAGCCAAGATCCGGGCTCGCGGGAGGGTTTTAATGAGCAGTACTTC. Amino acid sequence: CASSQDPGSREGFNEQYF.

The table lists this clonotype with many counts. CDR3 nucleotides: TGTGCCAGCTCACAGAGCTCCTACAATGAGCAGTTCTTC. It yields the protein CASSQSSYNEQFF. This sequence joins TRBV18 and TRBJ2-1; D uncertain. V was shortened by 4 bases and J by 0 bases, with 4 bases between the two germline ends. Germline V gene data show CDR1 as KGHSH and CDR2 as LQKENI. The CDR3 has 13 residues. The entire variable domain, with the rest obtained from reference TRBV18 and TRBJ2-1, is as follows: NAGVMQNPRHLVRRRGQEARLRCSPMKGHSHVYWYRQLPEEGLKFMVYLQKENIIDESGMPKERFSAEFPKEGPSILRIQQVVRGDSAAYFCASSQSSYNEQFFGPGTRLTVL.

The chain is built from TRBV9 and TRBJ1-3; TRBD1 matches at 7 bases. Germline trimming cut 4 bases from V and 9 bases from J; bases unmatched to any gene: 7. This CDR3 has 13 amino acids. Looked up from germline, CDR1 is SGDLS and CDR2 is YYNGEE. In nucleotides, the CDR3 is TGTGCCAGCAGCCCCCGACAGGGTTCCACCATATATTTT. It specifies CASSPRQGSTIYF.

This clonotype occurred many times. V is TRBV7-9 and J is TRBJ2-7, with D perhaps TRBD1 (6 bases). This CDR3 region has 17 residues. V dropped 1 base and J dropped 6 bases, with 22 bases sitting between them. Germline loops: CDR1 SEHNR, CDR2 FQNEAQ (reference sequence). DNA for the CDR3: TGTGCCAGCAGCTTAGACAGGCTGGACAGCCCCTCATCCGAGCAGTACTTC. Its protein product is CASSLDRLDSPSSEQYF. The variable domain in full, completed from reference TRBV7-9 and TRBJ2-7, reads DTGVSQNPRHKITKRGQNVTFRCDPISEHNRLYWYRQTLGQGPEFLTYFQNEAQLEKSRLLSDRFSAERPKGSFSTLEIQRTEQGDSAMYLCASSLDRLDSPSSEQYFGPGTRLTVT.

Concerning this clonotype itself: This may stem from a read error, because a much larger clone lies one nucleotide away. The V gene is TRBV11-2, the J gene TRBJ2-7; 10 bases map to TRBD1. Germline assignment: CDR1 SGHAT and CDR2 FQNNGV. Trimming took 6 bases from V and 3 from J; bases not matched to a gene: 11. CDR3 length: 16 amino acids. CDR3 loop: CASRQHSRDRGYEQYF. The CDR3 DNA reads TGTGCCAGCAGGCAACACTCCCGGGACAGGGGCTACGAGCAGTACTTC.